Below are 8 T cell receptor beta chains sequenced from a single sample in a study of blood T cell repertoires in COVID-19. Method: immunoSEQ multiplex PCR; TCRdb's copy keeps in-frame clones and lacks some. Counted here are approximately 180,000 clones, roughly 91% occurring once; the ten biggest clones make up 6%. Sequencing was done on a sample of peripheral blood. The origin of the receptors is a man in his forties or fifties with active or convalescent COVID-19.

In this sample, this clone turned up a few times. J is TRBJ1-2 and V is TRBV6-2 or TRBV6-3, with 8 bases aligning to TRBD1. Germline CDR1 and CDR2: MNHEY and SVGEGT. V lost 5 bases, J lost 4 bases, and 6 bases stayed unmatched. This CDR3 spans 14 amino acids. The DNA for the CDR3 is TGTGCCAGCAGTGCGCAGGGGACAGGCTATGGCTACACCTTC. Protein product: CASSAQGTGYGYTF.

The gene calls are TRBV25-1 and TRBJ1-3; no clear D gene. V dropped 5 bases and J dropped 5 bases, with 19 bases sitting between them. Germline-derived CDR1 and CDR2 are MGHDK and SYGVNS. The CDR3 has 16 residues. The CDR3 loop is CASSRSHGPIRNTIYF. In nucleotides, the CDR3 is TGTGCCAGCAGTCGGTCCCATGGGCCTATCCGAAACACCATATATTTT.

This clone was counted between two and nine times. The V call is TRBV5-1, the J call TRBJ2-7; a possible D gene is TRBD2 (5 bases). The length of the CDR3 is 13 residues. Germline loops: CDR1 SGHRS, CDR2 YFSETQ. Trimming stripped 2 bases from V and 3 bases from J, with 9 bases between. The CDR3 here is CASSFDGNYEQYF. CDR3 DNA sequence: TGCGCCAGCAGCTTCGACGGGAACTACGAGCAGTACTTC.

The chain links TRBV19 to TRBJ1-6; possible D gene TRBD1, 6 bases. This CDR3 has 14 residues. The germline CDR1 and CDR2 sequences are LNHDA and SQIVND (reference sequence). The V and J ends lost 5 bases and 5 bases respectively, with 10 bases between them. The CDR3 DNA reads TGTGCCAGTAGTCCCGGACAGAATAATTCACCCCTCCACTTT. It yields the protein CASSPGQNNSPLHF.

CDR3 region: CASSLRTGVGTGELFF. The CDR3 DNA reads TGTGCCAGCAGCTTAAGAACAGGGGTGGGCACCGGGGAGCTGTTTTTT. This chain connects TRBV11-3 to TRBJ2-2; 7 bases are a match to TRBD1. The J segment lost 4 bases and the V segment lost 2 bases, leaving 7 bases of the junction unmatched. The CDR3 consists of 16 residues. CDR1 and CDR2 from the germline V gene are SGHNT and YENEEA.

This clone was found once. The chain is built from TRBV10-3 and TRBJ2-3; 7 bases align to TRBD2. The germline gives CDR1 ENHRY, CDR2 SYGVKD. The junction had 1 base not matched to a gene; V was cut back by 10 bases and J by 0 bases. CDR3 size: 12 residues. The CDR3 region is CATGLSTDTQYF. For the CDR3, the DNA is TGTGCCACGGGACTAAGCACAGATACGCAGTATTTT.

The chain is built from TRBV5-1 and TRBJ2-1; 9 bases fit TRBD2. The V gene end was trimmed by 4 bases and the J gene end by 6 bases; junction bases not matched to a gene: 8. This CDR3 spans 15 amino acids. Germline CDR1 reads SGHRS; CDR2 reads YFSETQ. The DNA of the CDR3 is TGCGCCAGCAGCCCAGTAGCGGGGGTCTCCAATGAGCAGTTCTTC. This sequence encodes CASSPVAGVSNEQFF.

The chain has TRBV19 and TRBJ1-2; D is unclear. Germline values: CDR1 LNHDA, CDR2 SQIVND (reference sequence). This CDR3 has 13 amino acids. Trimming pared 10 bases from V and 4 bases from J, leaving 16 bases between. The CDR3 DNA sequence: TGTGCCACGTCTGGGCGATATGCCTATGGCTACACCTTC. Protein: CATSGRYAYGYTF.